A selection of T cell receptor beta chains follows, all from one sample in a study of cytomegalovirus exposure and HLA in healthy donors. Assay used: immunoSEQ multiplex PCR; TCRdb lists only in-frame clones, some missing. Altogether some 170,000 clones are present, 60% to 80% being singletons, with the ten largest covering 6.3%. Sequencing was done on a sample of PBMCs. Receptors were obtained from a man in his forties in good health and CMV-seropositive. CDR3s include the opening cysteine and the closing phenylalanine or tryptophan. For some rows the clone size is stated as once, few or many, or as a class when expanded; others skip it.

CDR3aa: CASSSSGTSLYNEQFF
abundance: NA
v_gene: TRBV4-1
j_gene: TRBJ2-1

CDR3aa: CASSLTLVSEQYF
abundance: NA
v_gene: TRBV7-9
j_gene: TRBJ2-7

CDR3aa: CASSLDRQGAGEQFF
abundance: NA
v_gene: TRBV11-3
j_gene: TRBJ2-1

CDR3aa: CASSQLLDSKTDTQYF
abundance: once
v_gene: TRBV4-1
j_gene: TRBJ2-3

CDR3aa: CASSSREDTEAFF
abundance: NA
v_gene: TRBV7-9
j_gene: TRBJ1-1

CDR3aa: CASTRDRTGLTEAFF
abundance: NA
v_gene: TRBV4-2
j_gene: TRBJ1-1

CDR3aa: CAGSYSSDRGRQPQHF
abundance: NA
v_gene: TRBV6-9
j_gene: TRBJ1-5

CDR3aa: CASRAGLADEQYF
abundance: NA
v_gene: TRBV28
j_gene: TRBJ2-7

CDR3aa: CASGNRGNTEAFF
abundance: few
v_gene: TRBV6-1
j_gene: TRBJ1-1

CDR3aa: CASSQTTVVGSEETQYF
abundance: NA
v_gene: TRBV11-3
j_gene: TRBJ2-5

CDR3aa: CASSISHTSGANGLTF
abundance: NA
v_gene: TRBV19
j_gene: TRBJ2-6

CDR3aa: CATLDGTGGTQYF
abundance: NA
v_gene: TRBV5-1
j_gene: TRBJ2-3

CDR3aa: CASSETSGSGTDTQYF
abundance: medium-sized
v_gene: TRBV6-1
j_gene: TRBJ2-3

CDR3aa: CASSLTPGEHNEQFF
abundance: NA
v_gene: TRBV5-1
j_gene: TRBJ2-1

CDR3aa: CASSLGLAGFYEQYF
abundance: NA
v_gene: TRBV7-2
j_gene: TRBJ2-7

CDR3aa: CTPGGSGEKLFF
abundance: NA
v_gene: TRBV6-4
j_gene: TRBJ1-4

CDR3aa: CASSRRGSQETQYF
abundance: NA
v_gene: TRBV6-6
j_gene: TRBJ2-5

CDR3aa: CASTAGSVYNEQFF
abundance: NA
v_gene: TRBV6-6
j_gene: TRBJ2-1

CDR3aa: CASQGGQGYNEQFF
abundance: once
v_gene: TRBV2
j_gene: TRBJ2-1

CDR3aa: CVSSLARAGDSQYF
abundance: NA
v_gene: TRBV7-9
j_gene: TRBJ2-4

CDR3aa: CATSRDLRAWKFF
abundance: few
v_gene: TRBV15
j_gene: TRBJ2-1

CDR3aa: CASSYKGEQYF
abundance: NA
v_gene: TRBV6-5
j_gene: TRBJ2-7

CDR3aa: CASSPRQTYEQYF
abundance: NA
v_gene: TRBV18
j_gene: TRBJ2-7

CDR3aa: CASSVVPGLAGGPTGELFF
abundance: NA
v_gene: TRBV9
j_gene: TRBJ2-2

CDR3aa: CASSTLAGGSYEQYF
abundance: NA
v_gene: TRBV10-2
j_gene: TRBJ2-7

CDR3aa: CAWSGLARNEQFF
abundance: NA
v_gene: TRBV30
j_gene: TRBJ2-1

CDR3aa: CASSGYERVGSYNEQFF
abundance: few
v_gene: TRBV9
j_gene: TRBJ2-1

CDR3aa: CASSSLAASGRSYEQYF
abundance: NA
v_gene: TRBV19
j_gene: TRBJ2-7

CDR3aa: CASSVGTGFDEQFF
abundance: NA
v_gene: TRBV5-1
j_gene: TRBJ2-1

CDR3aa: CASSDRGIRFSGANVLTF
abundance: NA
v_gene: TRBV6-1
j_gene: TRBJ2-6

CDR3aa: CASAFKERELGQETQYF
abundance: NA
v_gene: TRBV5-1
j_gene: TRBJ2-5

CDR3aa: CSVDSDAGPDYGYTF
abundance: few
v_gene: TRBV29-1
j_gene: TRBJ1-2

CDR3aa: CSVGAGGISGANVLTF
abundance: NA
v_gene: TRBV29-1
j_gene: TRBJ2-6